A selection of T cell receptor beta chains follows, all from one sample in a study of T cells in localized non-small cell lung cancer. The assay was immunoSEQ multiplex PCR, and TCRdb's table has in-frame clones only and misses some. The data show about 1,700 clones, around 20% seen once. The specimen comprised lung tumor tissue, sampled before any cancer treatment. These receptors all stem from a female donor at least 60 years old with stage II lung adenocarcinoma. Both conserved end residues are part of each CDR3. Fields, in order: J gene, V gene, clone size, D gene, CDR3 protein, CDR3 DNA. D genes are given only for firm matches. Part of the rows lack a size; the others show once, few, many or a class for expanded clones.

TRBJ2-3,TRBV9,few,TRBD2,CASSPISGRGGNTQYF,TGTGCCAGCAGCCCTATTAGCGGGAGGGGCGGAAATACGCAGTATTTT
TRBJ2-1,TRBV29-1,.,.,CSVDGGVGSYNEQFF,TGCAGCGTTGATGGGGGCGTAGGGTCCTACAATGAGCAGTTCTTC
TRBJ1-5,TRBV28,.,.,CASRGISNQPQHF,TGTGCCAGCAGGGGTATTAGCAATCAGCCCCAGCATTTT
TRBJ2-7,TRBV30,.,TRBD2,CAWSGLAREQYF,TGTGCCTGGAGTGGACTAGCTCGGGAGCAGTACTTC
TRBJ2-6,TRBV5-1,.,.,CASSLPGVSSGANVLTF,TGCGCCAGCAGCTTGCCAGGGGTCTCTTCTGGGGCCAACGTCCTGACTTTC
TRBJ2-7,TRBV28,once,.,CASSLRAGARGEQYF,TGTGCCAGCAGTTTGAGGGCAGGGGCGCGTGGCGAGCAGTACTTC
TRBJ1-5,TRBV11-3,.,.,CASSLIGDNQPQHF,TGTGCCAGCAGCCTCATAGGGGACAATCAGCCCCAGCATTTT
TRBJ2-5,TRBV6-8,few,.,CATDQGTQETQYF,TGTGCCACCGATCAGGGGACCCAGGAGACCCAGTACTTC
TRBJ2-1,TRBV10-2,few,TRBD2,CASSESSWTSGGNEQFF,TGCGCCAGCAGTGAGTCCTCCTGGACTAGCGGGGGGAATGAGCAGTTCTTC
TRBJ2-4,TRBV9,few,.,CASSVAMTQQRTKNIQYF,TGTGCCAGCAGCGTAGCTATGACCCAACAGCGCACCAAAAACATTCAGTACTTC
TRBJ2-1,TRBV19,.,TRBD2,CASRGSGRGGNEQFF,TGTGCCAGTAGGGGCAGCGGGAGGGGTGGCAATGAGCAGTTCTTC
TRBJ2-5,TRBV11-3,few,TRBD1,CASSLRGQGLRETQYF,TGTGCCAGCAGCTTGAGGGGACAGGGTCTGAGGGAGACCCAGTACTTC
TRBJ2-5,TRBV4-1,.,TRBD2,CASSQGRLAGGTQYF,TGCGCCAGCAGCCAAGGCAGGCTAGCGGGAGGGACCCAGTACTTC
TRBJ1-2,TRBV28,few,.,CASSLKAYGYTF,TGTGCCAGCAGTCTCAAGGCCTATGGCTACACCTTC
TRBJ2-1,TRBV7-5,.,.,CASIPMGEGQDEQFF,TGTGCCAGCATTCCGATGGGGGAGGGCCAGGATGAGCAGTTCTTC
TRBJ1-1,TRBV18,.,.,CASSPSMNTEAFF,TGTGCCAGCTCACCAAGCATGAACACTGAAGCTTTCTTT
TRBJ2-7,TRBV9,medium-sized,.,CASSVGGKSGHDTSATYEQYF,TGTGCCAGCAGCGTAGGAGGGAAATCGGGCCATGATACTAGTGCAACCTACGAGCAGTACTTC
TRBJ2-6,TRBV11-3,.,TRBD1,CASSLGTGAGANVLTF,TGTGCCAGCAGCTTAGGAACAGGGGCTGGGGCCAACGTCCTGACTTTC
TRBJ1-6,TRBV1,.,.,CASSSRDRAENSPLHF,TGCGCCAGCAGCTCCCGGGACAGGGCGGAGAATTCACCCCTCCACTTT
TRBJ2-2,TRBV11-3,.,.,CASSLGSGTNTGELFF,TGTGCCAGCAGCTTAGGTTCCGGGACGAACACCGGGGAGCTGTTTTTT
TRBJ1-1,TRBV5-1,.,.,CASSLVAGQDTEAFF,TGCGCCAGCAGCTTGGTGGCAGGTCAGGACACTGAAGCTTTCTTT
TRBJ2-4,TRBV6-8,few,.,CASSPILAKNIQYF,TGTGCCAGCAGCCCTATTCTAGCCAAAAACATTCAGTACTTC
TRBJ1-2,TRBV6-8,.,.,CASSPSGTYGYTF,TGTGCCAGCAGTCCCTCGGGGACGTATGGCTACACCTTC
TRBJ2-5,TRBV1,medium-sized,.,CASSQVTEETQYF,TGCGCCAGCAGCCAAGTTACAGAAGAGACCCAGTACTTC
TRBJ1-2,TRBV10-2,.,.,CASRGGDYGYTF,TGCGCCAGCAGAGGGGGTGACTATGGCTACACCTTC
TRBJ2-7,TRBV11-3,.,TRBD1,CASRFDRGAYEQYF,TGTGCCAGCAGATTTGACAGGGGGGCCTACGAGCAGTACTTC
TRBJ2-2,TRBV6-8,.,.,CASNQGWHTGELFF,TGTGCCAGCAATCAGGGGTGGCACACCGGGGAGCTGTTTTTT
TRBJ2-5,TRBV29-1,.,.,CSVPPMGRWETQYF,TGCAGCGTTCCTCCGATGGGACGGTGGGAGACCCAGTACTTC
TRBJ2-7,TRBV30,.,TRBD2,CALTGGDGYEQYF,TGTGCCCTCACTGGGGGGGACGGATACGAGCAGTACTTC
TRBJ2-1,TRBV30,.,.,CAWIKRYNEQFF,TGTGCCTGGATTAAAAGATACAATGAGCAGTTCTTC
TRBJ2-5,TRBV18,few,.,CASSPLSLGAQETQYF,TGTGCCAGCTCACCCCTCTCTCTGGGGGCACAAGAGACCCAGTACTTC
TRBJ1-1,TRBV19,few,.,CASSIADSSNTEAFF,TGTGCCAGTAGTATAGCGGACAGTTCGAACACTGAAGCTTTCTTT
TRBJ2-2,TRBV18,.,.,CASSNRPANTGELFF,TGTGCCAGCTCAAACAGACCCGCGAACACCGGGGAGCTGTTTTTT
TRBJ2-3,TRBV11-3,.,.,CASSLRLGGPTDTQYF,TGTGCCAGCAGCTTAAGACTAGGGGGCCCCACAGATACGCAGTATTTT
TRBJ2-2,TRBV11-3,few,.,CASSLENRMTGELFF,TGTGCCAGCAGCTTAGAAAACCGAATGACCGGGGAGCTGTTTTTT
TRBJ2-1,TRBV18,.,TRBD2,CASSPGGAGVTSYNEQFF,TGTGCCAGCTCACCAGGCGGAGCGGGAGTTACCTCCTACAATGAGCAGTTCTTC
TRBJ1-1,TRBV28,.,.,CASTGQIMNTEAFF,TGTGCCAGCACCGGACAGATTATGAACACTGAAGCTTTCTTT
TRBJ1-1,TRBV5-1,.,TRBD1,CASSPVLAGGRAFF,TGCGCCAGCAGCCCGGTGTTGGCAGGGGGCAGGGCTTTCTTT
TRBJ2-1,TRBV1,few,.,CASSQGGRTNEQFF,TGCGCCAGCAGCCAAGGGGGGCGGACAAATGAGCAGTTCTTC
TRBJ2-3,TRBV6-8,.,.,CASSYPGHTFTDTQYF,TGTGCCAGCAGTTACCCGGGACACACCTTCACAGATACGCAGTATTTT
TRBJ2-5,TRBV5-1,.,.,CASSPGDRRGETQYF,TGCGCCAGCAGCCCCGGGGACCGGAGAGGAGAGACCCAGTACTTC
TRBJ1-3,TRBV28,few,TRBD1,CASSLTGSSGNTIYF,TGTGCCAGCAGTCTGACAGGGAGCTCTGGAAACACCATATATTTT
TRBJ1-2,TRBV28,few,.,CASSLAGIYGYTF,TGTGCCAGCAGTTTGGCCGGAATCTATGGCTACACCTTC
TRBJ2-7,TRBV11-3,medium-sized,TRBD2,CASSHPGDSGRASSEQYF,TGTGCCAGCAGCCACCCCGGGGATAGCGGGAGGGCTTCCAGCGAGCAGTACTTC
TRBJ2-3,TRBV18,.,TRBD1,CASSFRDRIPDTQYF,TGTGCCAGCTCATTCCGGGACAGGATCCCAGATACGCAGTATTTT
TRBJ1-4,TRBV9,.,.,CASSVTTTNEKLFF,TGTGCCAGCAGTGTGACAACAACTAATGAAAAACTGTTTTTT
TRBJ2-6,TRBV28,few,.,CASSSLAAGANVLTF,TGTGCCAGCAGTTCGTTGGCTGCTGGGGCCAACGTCCTGACTTTC
TRBJ2-2,TRBV19,few,.,CASDSNTGELFF,TGTGCCAGTGACTCGAACACCGGGGAGCTGTTTTTT
TRBJ2-1,TRBV28,few,TRBD1,CASSILKTGEQFF,TGTGCCAGCAGTATACTAAAGACAGGGGAGCAGTTCTTC
TRBJ1-3,TRBV11-3,few,TRBD1,CASSFRTGMNSGNTIYF,TGTGCCAGCAGCTTCCGGACAGGGATGAATTCTGGAAACACCATATATTTT
TRBJ1-1,TRBV9,.,.,CASKFTVNTEAFF,TGTGCCAGCAAATTTACGGTGAACACTGAAGCTTTCTTT
TRBJ2-7,TRBV11-3,.,TRBD2,CASSQQRLAGPEQYF,TGTGCCAGCAGCCAACAAAGACTAGCGGGGCCTGAGCAGTACTTC
TRBJ1-1,TRBV5-1,.,.,CASSLVLWQNTEAFF,TGCGCCAGCAGCTTGGTCCTGTGGCAGAACACTGAAGCTTTCTTT
TRBJ1-6,TRBV7-1,.,TRBD1,CASSPDRGSPLHF,TGTGCCAGCAGCCCTGACAGGGGTTCACCCCTCCACTTT
TRBJ1-2,TRBV6-8,.,.,CATAVGGEGYTF,TGTGCCACCGCAGTGGGGGGCGAGGGCTACACCTTC
TRBJ2-7,TRBV12-5,few,TRBD1,CASTTRQGVSEQYF,TGTGCCAGCACTACGAGACAGGGGGTCTCCGAGCAGTACTTC
TRBJ2-7,TRBV11-3,medium-sized,TRBD1,CASSLERGGQGSNNEQYF,TGTGCCAGCAGCTTAGAAAGAGGTGGACAGGGAAGTAACAACGAGCAGTACTTC
TRBJ1-1,TRBV10-1,.,.,CASSEFVRDEAFF,TGCGCCAGCAGTGAGTTTGTACGTGACGAAGCTTTCTTT
TRBJ2-5,TRBV11-3,.,.,CASSFAGRQETQYF,TGTGCCAGCAGCTTTGCGGGGCGGCAAGAAACCCAGTACTTC